This TCR beta chain was recovered during a study of blood T cell repertoires in COVID-19. Study-level background: T cells, B-cell-depleted T cells, or PBMCs supplied cDNA or gDNA.

In germline, CDR1 is GTSNPN, CDR2 SVGIG (reference sequence). V lost 0 bases, J lost 1 base, and 7 bases stayed unmatched. There are 16 residues in the CDR3. TCRdb keeps only in-frame clones here, not all; method: immunoSEQ multiplex PCR. The data show 250,000 to 300,000 clones, approximately 90% seen once. Details on this clone: Within the sample, other DNA sequences also encode this same CDR3.

This chain connects TRBV30 to TRBJ2-3; TRBD2 agrees at 7 bases. The TCR originated in a man aged 18 to 29 who had recovered from COVID-19. The sequenced sample consisted of PBMCs or T cells enriched from blood (not recorded which). CDR3 DNA sequence: TGTGCCTGGAGTGTACGGGCGGGGGAGCGCACAGATACGCAGTATTTT. Translation gives CAWSVRAGERTDTQYF.